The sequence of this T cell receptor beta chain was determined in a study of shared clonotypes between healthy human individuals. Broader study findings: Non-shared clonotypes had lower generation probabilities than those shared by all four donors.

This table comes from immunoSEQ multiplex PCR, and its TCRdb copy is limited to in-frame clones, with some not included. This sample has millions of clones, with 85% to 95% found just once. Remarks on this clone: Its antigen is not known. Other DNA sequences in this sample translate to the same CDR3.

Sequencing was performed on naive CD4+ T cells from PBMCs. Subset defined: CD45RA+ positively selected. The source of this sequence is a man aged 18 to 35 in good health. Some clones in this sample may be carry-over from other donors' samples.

DNA of the CDR3: TGTGCCAGCAGCCTCACAGGTGAAGCTTTCTTT. Translation: CASSLTGEAFF. This chain uses TRBV28 with TRBJ1-1; D is perhaps TRBD1 (5 bases). Trimming removed 6 bases from V and 7 bases from J, with 9 bases in between. This CDR3 comprises 11 residues. Germline V lookup: CDR1 MDHEN, CDR2 SYDVKM.